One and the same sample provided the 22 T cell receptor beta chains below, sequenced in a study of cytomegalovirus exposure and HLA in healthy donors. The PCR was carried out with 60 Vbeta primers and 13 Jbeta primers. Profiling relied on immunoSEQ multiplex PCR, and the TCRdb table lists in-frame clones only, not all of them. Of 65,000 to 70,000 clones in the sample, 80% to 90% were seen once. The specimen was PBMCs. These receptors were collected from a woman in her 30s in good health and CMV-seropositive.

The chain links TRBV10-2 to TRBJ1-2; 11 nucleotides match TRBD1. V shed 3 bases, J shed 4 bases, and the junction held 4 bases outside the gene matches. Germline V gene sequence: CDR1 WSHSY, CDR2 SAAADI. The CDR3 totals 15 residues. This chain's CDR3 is CASSERTGGVYGYTF. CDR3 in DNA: TGCGCCAGCAGTGAACGGACAGGGGGCGTCTATGGCTACACCTTC.

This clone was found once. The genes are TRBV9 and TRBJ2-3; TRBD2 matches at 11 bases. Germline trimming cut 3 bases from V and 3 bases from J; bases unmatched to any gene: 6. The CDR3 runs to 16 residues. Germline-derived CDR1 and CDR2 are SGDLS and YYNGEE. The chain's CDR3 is CASSATSGKGTDTQYF. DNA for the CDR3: TGTGCCAGCAGCGCGACTAGCGGGAAAGGAACAGATACGCAGTATTTT. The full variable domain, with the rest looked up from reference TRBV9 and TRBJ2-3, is DSGVTQTPKHLITATGQRVTLRCSPRSGDLSVYWYQQSLDQGLQFLIQYYNGEERAKGNILERFSAQQFPDLHSELNLSSLELGDSALYFCASSATSGKGTDTQYFGPGTRLTVL.

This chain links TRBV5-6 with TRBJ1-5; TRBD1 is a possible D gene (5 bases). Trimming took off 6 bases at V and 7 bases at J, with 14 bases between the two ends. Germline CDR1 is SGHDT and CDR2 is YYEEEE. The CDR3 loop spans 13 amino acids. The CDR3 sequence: CASTDGGGQPQHF. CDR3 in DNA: TGTGCCAGCACCGACGGGGGGGGGCAGCCCCAGCATTTT.

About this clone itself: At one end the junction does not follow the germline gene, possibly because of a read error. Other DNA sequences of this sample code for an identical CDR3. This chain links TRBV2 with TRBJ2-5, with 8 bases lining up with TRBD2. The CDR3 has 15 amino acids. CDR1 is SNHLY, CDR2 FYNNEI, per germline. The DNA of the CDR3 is TGCGCCAGCAGTGACGAACTAGCGGCACAAGAGACCCAGTACTTC. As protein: CASSDELAAQETQYF.

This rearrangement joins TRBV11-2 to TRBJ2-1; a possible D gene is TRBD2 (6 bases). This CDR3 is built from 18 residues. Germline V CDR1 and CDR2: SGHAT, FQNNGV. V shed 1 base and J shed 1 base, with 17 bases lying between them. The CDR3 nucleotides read TGTGCCAGCAGCTTAGTGGGGTCGGCGGGGATTTCCTACAATGAGCAGTTCTTC. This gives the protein CASSLVGSAGISYNEQFF. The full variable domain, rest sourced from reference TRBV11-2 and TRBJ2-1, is EAGVAQSPRYKIIEKRQSVAFWCNPISGHATLYWYQQILGQGPKLLIQFQNNGVVDDSQLPKDRFSAERLKGVDSTLKIQPAKLEDSAVYLCASSLVGSAGISYNEQFFGPGTRLTVL.

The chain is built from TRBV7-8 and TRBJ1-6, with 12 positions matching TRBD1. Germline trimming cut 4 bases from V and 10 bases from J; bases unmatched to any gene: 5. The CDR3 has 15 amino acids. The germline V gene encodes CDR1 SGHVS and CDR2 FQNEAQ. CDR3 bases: TGTGCCAGCAGCTCGGGACAGGGGGCCCGATCACCCCTCCACTTT. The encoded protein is CASSSGQGARSPLHF.

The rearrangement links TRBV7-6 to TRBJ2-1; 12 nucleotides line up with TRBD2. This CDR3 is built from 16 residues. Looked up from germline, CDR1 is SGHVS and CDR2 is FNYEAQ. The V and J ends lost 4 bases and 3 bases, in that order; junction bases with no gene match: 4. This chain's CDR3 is CASSSRTSGIYNEQFF. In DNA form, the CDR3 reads TGTGCCAGCAGCTCCCGGACTAGCGGGATCTACAATGAGCAGTTCTTC.

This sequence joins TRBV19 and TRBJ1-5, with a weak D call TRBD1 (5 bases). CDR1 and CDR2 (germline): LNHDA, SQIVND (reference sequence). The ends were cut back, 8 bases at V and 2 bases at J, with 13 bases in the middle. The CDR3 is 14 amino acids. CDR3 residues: CASVTALGNQPQHF. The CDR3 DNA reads TGTGCCAGTGTGACAGCTTTGGGCAATCAGCCCCAGCATTTT.

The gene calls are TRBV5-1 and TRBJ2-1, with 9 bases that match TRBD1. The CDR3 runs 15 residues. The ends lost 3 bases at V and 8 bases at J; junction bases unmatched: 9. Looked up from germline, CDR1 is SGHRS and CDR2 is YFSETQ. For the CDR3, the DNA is TGCGCCAGCAGCTCCAGACAGGGGGAAGCCTATGAGCAGTTCTTC. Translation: CASSSRQGEAYEQFF.

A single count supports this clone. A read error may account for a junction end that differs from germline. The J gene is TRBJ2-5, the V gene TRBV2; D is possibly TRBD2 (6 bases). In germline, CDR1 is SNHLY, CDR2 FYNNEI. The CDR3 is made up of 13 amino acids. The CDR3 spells CASIRDSQEAQYF. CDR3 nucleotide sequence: TGTGCCAGCATCCGGGACTCTCAAGAGGCCCAGTACTTC.

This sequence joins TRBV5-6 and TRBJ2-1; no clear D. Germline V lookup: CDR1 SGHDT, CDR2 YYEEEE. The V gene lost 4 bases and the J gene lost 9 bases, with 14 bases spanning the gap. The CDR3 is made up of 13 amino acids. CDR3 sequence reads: CASSAVSLREQFF. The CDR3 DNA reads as TGTGCCAGCAGCGCGGTAAGCCTCCGTGAGCAGTTCTTC.

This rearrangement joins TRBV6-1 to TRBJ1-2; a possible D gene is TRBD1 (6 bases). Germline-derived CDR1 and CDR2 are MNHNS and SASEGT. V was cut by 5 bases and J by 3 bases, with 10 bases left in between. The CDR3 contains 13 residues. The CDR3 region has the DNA TGTGCCAGCAGTCAGCAGGGGTACTATGGCTACACCTTC. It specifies CASSQQGYYGYTF.

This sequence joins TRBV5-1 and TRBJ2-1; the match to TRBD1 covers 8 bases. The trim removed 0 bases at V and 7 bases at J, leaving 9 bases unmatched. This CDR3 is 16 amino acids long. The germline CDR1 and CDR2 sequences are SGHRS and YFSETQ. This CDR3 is CASSLVSQGAGNEQFF. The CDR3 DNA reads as TGCGCCAGCAGCTTGGTTTCTCAGGGGGCGGGGAATGAGCAGTTCTTC.

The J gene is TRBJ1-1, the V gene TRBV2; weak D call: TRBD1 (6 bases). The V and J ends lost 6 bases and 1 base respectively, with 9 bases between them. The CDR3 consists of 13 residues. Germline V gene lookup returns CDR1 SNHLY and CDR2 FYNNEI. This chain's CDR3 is CASRLDRNTEAFF. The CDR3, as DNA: TGTGCCAGCAGGTTGGACAGGAACACTGAAGCTTTCTTT.

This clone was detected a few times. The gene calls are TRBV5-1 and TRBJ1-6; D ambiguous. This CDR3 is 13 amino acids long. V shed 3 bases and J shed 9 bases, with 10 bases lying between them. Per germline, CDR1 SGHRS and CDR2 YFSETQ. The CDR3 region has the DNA TGCGCCAGCAGCTACGAGGGCGGTTCACCCCTCCACTTT. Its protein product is CASSYEGGSPLHF.

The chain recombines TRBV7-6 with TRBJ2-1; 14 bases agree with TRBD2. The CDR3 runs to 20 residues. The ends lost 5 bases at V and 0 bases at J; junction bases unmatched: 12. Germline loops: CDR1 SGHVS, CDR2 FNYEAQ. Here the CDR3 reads CASSRNPGLAGASSYNEQFF. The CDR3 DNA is TGTGCCAGCAGCCGAAACCCGGGACTAGCGGGAGCAAGCTCCTACAATGAGCAGTTCTTC.

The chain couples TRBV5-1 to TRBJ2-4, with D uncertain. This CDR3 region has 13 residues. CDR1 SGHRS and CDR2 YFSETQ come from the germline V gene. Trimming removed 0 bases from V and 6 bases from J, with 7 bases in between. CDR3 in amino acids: CASSLEQRNIQYF. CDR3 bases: TGCGCCAGCAGCTTGGAACAGAGAAACATTCAGTACTTC.

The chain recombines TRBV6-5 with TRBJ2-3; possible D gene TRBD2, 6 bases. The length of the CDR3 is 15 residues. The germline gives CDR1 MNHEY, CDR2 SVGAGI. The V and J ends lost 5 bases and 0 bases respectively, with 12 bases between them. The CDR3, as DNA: TGTGCCAGCAGTCCCCCCGGGGGTAGCACAGATACGCAGTATTTT. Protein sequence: CASSPPGGSTDTQYF.

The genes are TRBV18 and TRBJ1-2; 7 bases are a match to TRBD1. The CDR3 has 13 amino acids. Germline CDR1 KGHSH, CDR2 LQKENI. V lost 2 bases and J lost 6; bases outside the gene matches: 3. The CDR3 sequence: CASSPGTENGYTF. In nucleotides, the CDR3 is TGTGCCAGCTCACCAGGGACAGAGAATGGCTACACCTTC.

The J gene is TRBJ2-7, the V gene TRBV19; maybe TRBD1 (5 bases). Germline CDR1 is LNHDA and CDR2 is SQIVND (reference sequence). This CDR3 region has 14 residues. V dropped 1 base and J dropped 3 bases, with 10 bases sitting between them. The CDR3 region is CASSIVWQGYEQYF. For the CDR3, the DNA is TGTGCCAGTAGTATAGTGTGGCAGGGCTACGAGCAGTACTTC.

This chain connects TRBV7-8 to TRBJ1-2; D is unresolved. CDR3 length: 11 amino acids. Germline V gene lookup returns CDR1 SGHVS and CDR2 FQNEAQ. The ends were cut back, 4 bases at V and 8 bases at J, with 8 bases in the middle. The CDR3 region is CASSSEWGYTF. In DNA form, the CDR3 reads TGTGCCAGCAGCTCCGAGTGGGGCTACACCTTC.

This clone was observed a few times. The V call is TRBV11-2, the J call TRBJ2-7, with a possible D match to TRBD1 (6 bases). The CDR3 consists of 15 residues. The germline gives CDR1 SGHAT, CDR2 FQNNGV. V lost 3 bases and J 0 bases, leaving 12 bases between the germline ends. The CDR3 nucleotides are TGTGCCAGCAGCTTTGTCGACAGGCCCTCCTACGAGCAGTACTTC. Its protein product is CASSFVDRPSYEQYF. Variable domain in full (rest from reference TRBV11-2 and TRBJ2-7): EAGVAQSPRYKIIEKRQSVAFWCNPISGHATLYWYQQILGQGPKLLIQFQNNGVVDDSQLPKDRFSAERLKGVDSTLKIQPAKLEDSAVYLCASSFVDRPSYEQYFGPGTRLTVT.